The 7 T cell receptor beta chains presented below share a single source sample, sequenced in a study of T cells expressing NK-cell markers. TCRdb re-called the 5' RACE reads; one entry per CDR3 protein, DNA not given. The sample has 550,000 to 600,000 distinct CDR3 sequences. The sample comprised blood T cells: a sorted CD56 or NKG2C T cell subset, CD4+ or CD8+ T cells, or bulk PBMC T cells (not recorded which). These receptors all come from a man younger than 35 in good health.

V is TRBV5-1 and J is TRBJ2-1; absent DNA, TCRdb's TRBD1 call cannot be checked. CDR3 length: 18 residues. CDR1 and CDR2 from the germline V gene are SGHRS and YFSETQ. CDR3 sequence reads: CASSFFLRDSSSYNEQFF. The full variable domain, completed using reference TRBV5-1 and TRBJ2-1, is KAGVTQTPRYLIKTRGQQVTLSCSPISGHRSVSWYQQTPGQGLQFLFEYFSETQRNKGNFPGRFSGRQFSNSRSEMNVSTLELGDSALYLCASSFFLRDSSSYNEQFFGPGTRLTVL.

The rearrangement joins TRBV15 to TRBJ2-6. Germline V lookup: CDR1 LNHNV, CDR2 YYDKDF (reference sequence). CDR3 length equals 18 residues. The CDR3 loop reads CATSRDPLWESGANVLTF.

This chain joins TRBV5-6 and TRBJ1-1. Germline V gene data show CDR1 as SGHDT and CDR2 as YYEEEE. The CDR3 totals 11 residues. CDR3 sequence: CASSHGVQAFF.

The J gene is TRBJ2-1, the V gene TRBV20-1; the D call of TRBD2 rests on TCRdb alone, since no DNA is present to check it. The germline gives CDR1 DFQATT, CDR2 SNEGSKA (reference sequence). CDR3 length: 13 amino acids. CDR3 region: CSAPHPGLAEQFF.

The V call is TRBV6-5, the J call TRBJ2-3; the D call from TCRdb, TRBD2, cannot be confirmed without DNA. CDR3 size: 18 residues. The germline CDR1 and CDR2 sequences are MNHEY and SVGAGI. CDR3 residues: CASSYSEVGSGGTDTQYF.

V gene TRBV27 combines with J gene TRBJ2-5; without DNA, the TCRdb call of TRBD2 cannot be checked. Germline V lookup: CDR1 MNHEY, CDR2 SMNVEV (reference sequence). The CDR3 is 16 amino acids. The CDR3 protein is CASSLSTSGSRETQYF.

V gene TRBV5-1 combines with J gene TRBJ2-1; TCRdb lists TRBD2, though no DNA is available to test this call. This CDR3 comprises 18 residues. CDR1 SGHRS and CDR2 YFSETQ come from the germline V gene. The CDR3 spells CASSLAASGRWSYNEQFF.